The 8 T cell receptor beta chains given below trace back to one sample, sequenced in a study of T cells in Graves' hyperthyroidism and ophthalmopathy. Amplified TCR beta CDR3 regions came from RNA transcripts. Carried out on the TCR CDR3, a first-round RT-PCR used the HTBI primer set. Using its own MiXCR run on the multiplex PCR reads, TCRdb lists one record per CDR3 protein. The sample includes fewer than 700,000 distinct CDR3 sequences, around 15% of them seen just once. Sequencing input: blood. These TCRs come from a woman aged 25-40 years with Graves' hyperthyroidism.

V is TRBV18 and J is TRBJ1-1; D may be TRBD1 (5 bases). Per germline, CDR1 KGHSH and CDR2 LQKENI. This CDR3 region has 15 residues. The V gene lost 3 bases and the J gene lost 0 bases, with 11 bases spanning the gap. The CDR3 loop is CASSPLDRMNTEAFF. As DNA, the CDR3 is TGTGCCAGCTCACCCTTAGACAGAATGAACACTGAAGCTTTCTTT.

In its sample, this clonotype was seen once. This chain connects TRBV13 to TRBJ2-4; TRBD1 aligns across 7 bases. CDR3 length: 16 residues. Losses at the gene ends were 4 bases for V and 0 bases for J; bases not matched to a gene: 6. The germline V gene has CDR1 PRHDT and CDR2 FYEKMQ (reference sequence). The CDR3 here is CASSWGQTLAKNIQYF. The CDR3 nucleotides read TGTGCCAGCAGCTGGGGACAGACCTTAGCCAAAAACATTCAGTACTTC.

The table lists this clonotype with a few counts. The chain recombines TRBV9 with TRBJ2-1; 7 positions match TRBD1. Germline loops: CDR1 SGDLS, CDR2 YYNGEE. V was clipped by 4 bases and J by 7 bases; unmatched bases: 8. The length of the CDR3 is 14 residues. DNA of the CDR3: TGTGCCAGCAGCCCAGGACAGGAGGTGAATGAGCAGTTCTTC. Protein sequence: CASSPGQEVNEQFF.

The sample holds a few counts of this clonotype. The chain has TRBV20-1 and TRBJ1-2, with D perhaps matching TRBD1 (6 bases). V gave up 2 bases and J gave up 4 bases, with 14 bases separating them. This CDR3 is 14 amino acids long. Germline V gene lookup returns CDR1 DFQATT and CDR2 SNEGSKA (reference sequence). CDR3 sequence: CSARNLDRVYGYTF. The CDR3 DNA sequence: TGCAGTGCTAGAAATCTGGACAGAGTCTATGGCTACACCTTC.

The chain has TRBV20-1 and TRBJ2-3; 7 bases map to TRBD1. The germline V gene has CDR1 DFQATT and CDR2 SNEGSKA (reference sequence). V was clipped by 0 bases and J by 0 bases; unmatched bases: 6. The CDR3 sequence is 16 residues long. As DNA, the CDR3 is TGCAGTGCTAGAGATCTCACAGGGGCCAGCACAGATACGCAGTATTTT. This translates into CSARDLTGASTDTQYF.

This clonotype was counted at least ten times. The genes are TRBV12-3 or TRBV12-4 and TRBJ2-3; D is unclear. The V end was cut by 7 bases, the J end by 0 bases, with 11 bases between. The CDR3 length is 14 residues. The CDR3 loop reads CASKPDGSTDTQYF. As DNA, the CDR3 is TGTGCCAGCAAGCCGGACGGTAGCACAGATACGCAGTATTTT.

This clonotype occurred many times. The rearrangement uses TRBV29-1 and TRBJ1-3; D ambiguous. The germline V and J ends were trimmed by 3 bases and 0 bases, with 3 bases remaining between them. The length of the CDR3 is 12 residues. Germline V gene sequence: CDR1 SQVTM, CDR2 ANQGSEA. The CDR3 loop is CSVEGSGNTIYF. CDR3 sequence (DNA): TGCAGCGTTGAGGGCTCTGGAAACACCATATATTTT.

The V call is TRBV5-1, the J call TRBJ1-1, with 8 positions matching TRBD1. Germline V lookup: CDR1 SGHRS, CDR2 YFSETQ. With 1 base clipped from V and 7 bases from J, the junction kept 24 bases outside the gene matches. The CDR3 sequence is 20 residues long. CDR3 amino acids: CASSLWVRGTGNMASGEAFF. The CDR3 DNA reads TGCGCCAGCAGCTTGTGGGTCCGCGGGACAGGTAACATGGCCAGTGGTGAAGCTTTCTTT.